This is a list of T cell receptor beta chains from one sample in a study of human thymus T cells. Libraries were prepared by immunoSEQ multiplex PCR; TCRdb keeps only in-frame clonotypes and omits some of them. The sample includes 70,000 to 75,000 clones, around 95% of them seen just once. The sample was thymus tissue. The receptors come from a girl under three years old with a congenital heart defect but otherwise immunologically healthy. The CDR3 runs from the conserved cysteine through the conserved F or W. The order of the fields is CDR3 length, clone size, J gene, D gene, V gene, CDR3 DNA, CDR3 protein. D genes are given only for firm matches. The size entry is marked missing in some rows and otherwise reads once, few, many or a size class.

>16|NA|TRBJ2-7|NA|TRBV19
TGTGCCAGTAGTATGGTCGGCTATACGACCTCCTACGAGCAGTACTTC
CASSMVGYTTSYEQYF
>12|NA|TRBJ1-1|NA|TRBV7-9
TGTGCCAGCCTGCGGGGAAGCAGTGAAGCTTTCTTT
CASLRGSSEAFF
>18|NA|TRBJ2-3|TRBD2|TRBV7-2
TGTGCCAGCAGCTTAAAGTTTTGCAAGCGGGAAGGGCGAGATACGCAGTATTTT
CASSLKFCKREGRDTQYF
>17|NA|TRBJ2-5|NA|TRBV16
TGTGCCAGCAGCGAAGGGAGGAGTGAGGGCGACCAAGAGACCCAGTACTTC
CASSEGRSEGDQETQYF
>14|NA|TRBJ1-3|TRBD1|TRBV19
TGTGCCAGTAGTAGGCGGACAGGGATGGGCACCATATATTTT
CASSRRTGMGTIYF
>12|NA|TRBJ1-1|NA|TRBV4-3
TGCGCCAGCAGCCAAGATGGGACTGAAGCTTTCTTT
CASSQDGTEAFF
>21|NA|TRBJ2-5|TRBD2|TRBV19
TGTGCCAGTAGTATGGGGTTAAGGACTAGCGGGAGGGAGCGATACCAAGAGACCCAGTACTTC
CASSMGLRTSGRERYQETQYF
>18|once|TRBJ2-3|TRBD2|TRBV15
TGTGCCACCAGCAGGCTCAGGAACGGGAGGGCCCCCACAGATACGCAGTATTTT
CATSRLRNGRAPTDTQYF
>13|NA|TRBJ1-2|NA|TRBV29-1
TGCAGCGTTGCAAACCGACGACCCTATGGCTACACCTTC
CSVANRRPYGYTF
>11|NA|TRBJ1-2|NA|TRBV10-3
TGTGCCATCAGTGACAGGGAACGCTACACCTTC
CAISDRERYTF